These T cell receptor beta chains were read from a single sample in a study of graft-versus-host responses after intestinal transplantation. TCRdb keeps only in-frame clones here, not all; method: immunoSEQ multiplex PCR. The table includes 20,000 to 25,000 clones, 55% to 65% detected once. This sample comprised alloreactive CD4+ T cells from a mixed lymphocyte reaction culture, obtained before intestinal transplant. Receptor source: a human patient who received an intestinal transplant. Each CDR3 is given with its conserved first and last residue. The D gene is left open where the match is weak. Size is omitted from some rows. Given values are once, few, many or a class for expanded clones.

>TRBV6-1|TRBJ1-2|NA|NA
CASGHLDTYGYTF
TGTGCCAGCGGACACCTGGATACCTATGGCTACACCTTC
>TRBV5-1|TRBJ2-7|NA|NA
CASSLDRVVYEQYF
TGCGCCAGCAGCTTGGACAGGGTAGTCTACGAGCAGTACTTC
>TRBV19|TRBJ1-5|NA|NA
CASRDFGQPQHF
TGTGCCAGTAGGGACTTCGGTCAGCCCCAGCATTTT
>TRBV6-6|TRBJ1-2|NA|NA
CASRAPANGGGYTF
TGTGCCAGCAGGGCCCCGGCGAACGGGGGTGGCTACACCTTC
>TRBV6-1|TRBJ2-7|TRBD2|NA
CASRKTSGGAHEQYF
TGTGCCAGCAGGAAAACTAGCGGGGGGGCACACGAGCAGTACTTC
>TRBV29-1|TRBJ1-1|TRBD1|NA
CSARDRADTFF
TGCAGCGCTCGAGACAGGGCAGATACTTTCTTT
>TRBV7-2|TRBJ2-1|TRBD2|few
CASIPAGGNYNEQFF
TGTGCCAGCATACCAGCGGGGGGAAACTACAATGAGCAGTTCTTC
>TRBV5-8|TRBJ2-7|TRBD1|once
CASSKGQGYYEQYF
TGTGCCAGCAGCAAGGGACAGGGTTACTACGAGCAGTACTTC
>TRBV2|TRBJ1-5|NA|once
CASTRGGGGNQPQHF
TGTGCCAGCACCCGAGGTGGGGGAGGAAATCAGCCCCAGCATTTT
>TRBV5-1|TRBJ2-1|TRBD1|NA
CASSFRDRSYNEQFF
TGCGCCAGCAGCTTCCGGGACAGATCCTACAATGAGCAGTTCTTC
>TRBV25-1|TRBJ1-2|TRBD1|NA
CAKTGPNYGYTF
TGTGCCAAGACAGGGCCCAACTATGGCTACACCTTC
>TRBV5-6|TRBJ2-1|TRBD2|NA
CASSLGVTSDNEQFF
TGTGCCAGCAGCTTGGGTGTGACTAGCGACAATGAGCAGTTCTTC
>TRBV10-2|TRBJ2-3|NA|NA
CASTMGARTDTQYF
TGCGCCAGCACCATGGGAGCCCGCACAGATACGCAGTATTTT
>TRBV27|TRBJ1-2|TRBD1|NA
CASSPGTGVEYGYTF
TGTGCCAGCAGTCCCGGGACAGGGGTGGAGTATGGCTACACCTTC
>TRBV7-9|TRBJ2-5|NA|NA
CASSLGRQAQETQYF
TGTGCCAGCAGCTTAGGTCGACAGGCTCAAGAGACCCAGTACTTC
>TRBV5-5|TRBJ2-7|NA|NA
CASSLGRATYEQYF
TGTGCCAGCAGCTTGGGCAGGGCTACCTACGAGCAGTACTTC
>TRBV27|TRBJ1-6|NA|NA
CASSLSTGTSWNSPLHF
TGTGCCAGCAGTTTATCAACAGGGACTAGTTGGAATTCACCCCTCCACTTT
>TRBV6-6|TRBJ1-1|TRBD1|NA
CASTDRAANPEAFF
TGTGCCAGCACCGACAGGGCGGCTAACCCTGAAGCTTTCTTT
>TRBV10-3|TRBJ1-2|TRBD1|NA
CAASKGQGNYGYTF
TGTGCCGCATCGAAGGGACAGGGGAACTATGGCTACACCTTC
>TRBV7-9|TRBJ2-7|NA|once
CASSLGTVVEQYF
TGTGCCAGCAGCTTAGGGACAGTGGTTGAGCAGTACTTC
>TRBV2|TRBJ2-7|NA|few
CASAVGPYEQYF
TGTGCCAGCGCGGTGGGGCCCTACGAGCAGTACTTC
>TRBV6-1|TRBJ1-3|NA|once
CASRVDSSGNTIYF
TGTGCCAGCAGGGTGGACAGCTCTGGAAACACCATATATTTT
>TRBV5-1|TRBJ1-1|TRBD1|once
CASSLGQGFGQAFF
TGCGCCAGCAGCTTGGGACAGGGGTTCGGGCAAGCTTTCTTT